The TCR beta chain under discussion was sequenced for a study of cytomegalovirus exposure and HLA in healthy donors. This clone was counted only a few times. The PCR used 60 Vbeta and 13 Jbeta primers. Sequencing used immunoSEQ multiplex PCR; TCRdb keeps in-frame clones, though not all of them. The sample carries some 150,000 clones, under 75% recorded once. The ends were cut back, 3 bases at V and 0 bases at J, with 5 bases in the middle. This CDR3 is built from 13 residues. The V gene's germline CDR1 is SNHLY and CDR2 FYNNEI. The rearrangement links TRBV2 to TRBJ1-1; D is uncertain. The source is a woman aged 40-49 years in good health and CMV-seronegative. Sequenced material: PBMCs. DNA for the CDR3: TGTGCCAGCAGTGATTCGGTGAACACTGAAGCTTTCTTT. Its protein product is CASSDSVNTEAFF.